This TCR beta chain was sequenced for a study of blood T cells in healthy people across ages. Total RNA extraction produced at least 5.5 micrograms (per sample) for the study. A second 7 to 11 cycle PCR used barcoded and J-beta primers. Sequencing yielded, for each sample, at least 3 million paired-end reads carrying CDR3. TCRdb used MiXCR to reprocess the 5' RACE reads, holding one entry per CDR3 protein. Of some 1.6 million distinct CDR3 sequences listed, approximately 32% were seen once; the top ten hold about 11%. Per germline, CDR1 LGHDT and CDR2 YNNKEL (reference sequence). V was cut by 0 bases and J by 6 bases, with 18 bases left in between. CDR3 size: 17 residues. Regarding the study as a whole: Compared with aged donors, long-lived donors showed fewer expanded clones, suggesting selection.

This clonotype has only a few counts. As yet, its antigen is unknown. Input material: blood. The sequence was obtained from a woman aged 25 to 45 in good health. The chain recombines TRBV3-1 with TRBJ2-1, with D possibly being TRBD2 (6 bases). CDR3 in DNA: TGTGCCAGCAGCCAAGACCTCAGACTGACGGAGGGCAATGAGCAGTTCTTC. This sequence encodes CASSQDLRLTEGNEQFF.